The text below deals with one T cell receptor (beta chain). Its antigen is unknown. The CDR3 totals 11 residues. Trimming cost V 1 base and J 4 bases, with 3 bases left between them. Germline CDR1 is DFQATT and CDR2 is SNEGSKA (reference sequence). TCRdb called the 5' RACE reads again in MiXCR, with one record for every CDR3 protein. The sample includes some 340,000 distinct CDR3 sequences, over 10% seen only once; the top ten take about a fifth. The data derive from a study of T-cell memory formation after mild COVID-19. Study conclusions and caveats: The study detected some responding clones in pre-infection memory, suggesting cross-reactive memory joined. Contracting CD8+ clones were enriched in EMRA, CD4+ mainly in CM and EM.

The specimen was PBMCs or a T cell subset sorted from them (not recorded which). The source of this sequence is a man between 18 and 35 years old who had mild COVID-19 (a few samples of this study predate the infection). Cell type and time point are not known. V is TRBV20-1 and J is TRBJ2-3; D remains unclear. CDR3 amino acids: CSARVSDTQYF. The DNA of the CDR3 is TGCAGTGCTAGAGTGTCAGATACGCAGTATTTT.